One and the same sample provided the 3 T cell receptor beta chains below, sequenced in a study of human T cells and chemical hapten exposure. MiXCR was run by TCRdb on the RACE reads, yielding one entry per CDR3 protein. The sample has approximately 70,000 distinct CDR3 sequences, 9.8% seen once; the top ten hold 2.5% to 4%. Time point of the sample: patch test 1, 2 weeks after DPC sensitization. Treatment of the sample: therapeutic diphenylcyclopropenone sensitization with weekly scalp DPC. This material consisted of whole blood, taken in connection with sensitization to the hapten diphenylcyclopropenone (DPC). The receptors originated from a woman aged 40 to 50 with alopecia areata. Some clones in this sample may be carry-over from other donors' samples.

This clonotype has ten or more counts. The chain is built from TRBV4-1 and TRBJ1-3; D unresolved. The CDR3 contains 12 residues. Germline lookup yields CDR1 MGHRA and CDR2 YSYEKL. The V and J ends lost 4 bases and 9 bases respectively, with 10 bases between them. The CDR3 DNA reads as TGCGCCAGCAGCCCTCCGGTAGGCACCATATATTTT. Amino acids: CASSPPVGTIYF.

This clonotype came up many times. The chain is built from TRBV4-3 and TRBJ1-5; D is undetermined. The germline V gene encodes CDR1 LGHNA and CDR2 YSLEER. The V end lost 4 bases, the J end lost 3 bases, and 13 bases lay between the germline ends. The CDR3 is made up of 15 amino acids. For the CDR3, the DNA is TGCGCCAGCAGCCGGAGTCCCGGGTTCAATCAGCCCCAGCATTTT. This translates into CASSRSPGFNQPQHF.

In its sample, this clonotype was seen many times. The chain combines TRBV12-3 or TRBV12-4 with TRBJ1-2; TRBD1 agrees at 7 bases. There are 13 residues in the CDR3. J was trimmed by 8 bases and V by 7 bases; bases with no gene match: 10. CDR3 sequence reads: CASNPTGFDGYTF. The CDR3 DNA follows: TGTGCCAGCAACCCGACAGGGTTTGACGGCTACACCTTC.